This entry lists 7 T cell receptor beta chains sequenced from one sample in a study of blood T cell repertoires in COVID-19. Here immunoSEQ multiplex PCR was the method, and the copy in TCRdb shows in-frame clones only, minus some. Here the sample spans 300,000 to 350,000 clones, approximately 86% being singletons. Sequenced input: PBMCs or T cells enriched from blood (not recorded which). The origin of the receptors is a woman aged 40 to 50 with acute COVID-19.

The chain carries TRBV7-9 and TRBJ2-3; D is perhaps TRBD2 (5 bases). In germline, CDR1 is SEHNR, CDR2 FQNEAQ (reference sequence). The CDR3 is 15 residues long. The ends were cut back, 5 bases at V and 1 base at J, with 13 bases in the middle. CDR3 region: CASSPRPAGTDTQYF. The CDR3, as DNA: TGTGCCAGCAGCCCCCGACCAGCGGGCACAGATACGCAGTATTTT.

This sequence joins TRBV5-1 and TRBJ1-1, with D perhaps TRBD1 (5 bases). The CDR3 has 15 residues. Per the germline V gene, CDR1 is SGHRS and CDR2 is YFSETQ. With 4 bases removed from V and 0 bases from J, the gap between germline ends came to 13 bases. The CDR3 DNA reads as TGCGCCAGCAGCCCCATGGGACTGATGAACACTGAAGCTTTCTTT. Protein: CASSPMGLMNTEAFF.

The J gene is TRBJ1-2, the V gene TRBV7-2; TRBD1 matches at 7 bases. Germline CDR1 is SGHTA and CDR2 is FQGNSA. V trimming: 4 bases; J trimming: 7 bases; junction bases outside the gene matches: 12. CDR3 size: 15 residues. CDR3 residues: CASSSLGGTAVGYTF. The CDR3 bases are TGTGCCAGCAGCTCCCTTGGGGGGACAGCTGTTGGCTACACCTTC.

V is TRBV19 and J is TRBJ1-6, with 7 bases matching TRBD1. CDR1 is LNHDA and CDR2 is SQIVND in the germline V gene (reference sequence). The V gene end was trimmed by 5 bases and the J gene end by 6 bases; junction bases not matched to a gene: 4. The CDR3 loop spans 14 amino acids. The CDR3 DNA reads as TGTGCCAGTAGTGGGAGACAGGGTAATTCACCCCTCCACTTT. It encodes CASSGRQGNSPLHF.

This clone was seen repeatedly, ten times or more. The rearrangement joins TRBV7-3 to TRBJ2-2, with D perhaps TRBD2 (7 bases). The CDR3 has 16 amino acids. V lost 0 bases, J lost 5 bases, and 13 bases lay in between. Germline loops: CDR1 SGHTA, CDR2 FQGTGA. Here the CDR3 DNA reads TGTGCCAGCAGCTTAACCCCGGGGGGCGGTACCGGGGAGCTGTTTTTT. It is translated as CASSLTPGGGTGELFF.

The chain links TRBV2 to TRBJ1-1; weak D call: TRBD1 (6 bases). Looked up from germline, CDR1 is SNHLY and CDR2 is FYNNEI. V was clipped by 5 bases and J by 5 bases, with 12 bases between them. This CDR3 is built from 13 residues. The DNA of the CDR3 is TGTGCCAGCAGTTTCAAAGGGGGTACTGAAGCTTTCTTT. It translates to CASSFKGGTEAFF.

The chain couples TRBV29-1 to TRBJ1-2, with D perhaps matching TRBD1 (5 bases). The CDR3 length is 12 residues. Germline V gene data show CDR1 as SQVTM and CDR2 as ANQGSEA. The V gene lost 6 bases and the J gene lost 0 bases, with 8 bases spanning the gap. The chain's CDR3 is CSVTESNYGYTF. The CDR3 nucleotides are TGCAGCGTGACAGAGTCTAACTATGGCTACACCTTC.